These 3 T cell receptor beta chains originate from one sample sequenced in a study of cytotoxic CD8 clonotypes in ibrutinib-treated CLL (dated by TCRdb to the early 2020s). Library construction relied on the immunoSEQ multiplex PCR assay. Drawn from immuneACCESS, this table holds only the in-frame rearrangements with V and J called that TCRdb kept. Clones are partly lost; checked studies trace under half to an unresolved V gene and leave the rest unexplained. This sample has fewer than 300,000 clones in its table, and approximately 79% of those were observed once. 5.6% of the sample is in the top ten clones. The time point label here, explained by the study, means: progressive disease on ibrutinib. The material was PBMCs, obtained at disease progression, from a patient treated with ibrutinib. These receptors came from a human donor with chronic lymphocytic leukemia.

J is TRBJ1-1 and V is TRBV6-5, with 7 nucleotides matching TRBD1. The CDR3 covers 15 residues. V shed 2 bases and J 1 base; nucleotides not matched to a gene: 4. The germline CDR1 and CDR2 sequences are MNHEY and SVGAGI. This CDR3 reads CASSYEGATNTEAFF. CDR3 in DNA: TGTGCCAGCAGTTACGAGGGGGCGACGAACACTGAAGCTTTCTTT.

The chain combines TRBV6-4 with TRBJ2-3; D uncertain. CDR1 MRHNA and CDR2 SNTAGT come from the germline V gene. The CDR3 length is 14 residues. The V gene lost 3 bases and the J gene lost 2 bases, with 9 bases spanning the gap. In DNA, the CDR3 is TGTGCCAGCAGTGAGGGCCTGGCCACAGATACGCAGTATTTT. Protein: CASSEGLATDTQYF.

V and J are TRBV7-9 and TRBJ1-2; TRBD1 agrees at 11 bases. From germline, CDR1 is SEHNR and CDR2 FQNEAQ (reference sequence). The CDR3 contains 17 residues. V gave up 4 bases and J gave up 3 bases; unmatched junction bases: 10. The CDR3 is CASSSRDRGSEDYGYTF. The CDR3 DNA is TGTGCCAGCAGCTCCCGGGACAGGGGGAGCGAAGACTATGGCTACACCTTC.